These T cell receptor beta chains were read from a single sample in a study of cytomegalovirus exposure and HLA in healthy donors. The repertoire was sequenced with immunoSEQ multiplex PCR; TCRdb's copy has only in-frame clones and lacks some. Here the sample spans around 60,000 clones, 92% being singletons. Sequenced: PBMCs. The receptors were sampled from a woman aged 18-29 years in good health and CMV-seronegative. CDR3s include the opening cysteine and the closing phenylalanine or tryptophan. The order of the fields is V gene, clone size, J gene, D gene, CDR3 DNA, CDR3 protein. A D gene is named only where the DNA matches it firmly. Clone sizes are given selectively: once, few, many, or a class where the clone is expanded.

V: TRBV11-2; size: .; J: TRBJ1-5; D: .; DNA: TGTGCCAGCAGCCTCCCCGGGCAGCCCCAGCATTTT; CDR3: CASSLPGQPQHF
V: TRBV10-3; size: .; J: TRBJ1-1; D: .; DNA: TGTGCCATCAGCCGAGATACTCTACAGAACTCTAAGATGAACACTGAAGCTTTCTTT; CDR3: CAISRDTLQNSKMNTEAFF
V: TRBV2; size: .; J: TRBJ2-1; D: TRBD2; DNA: TGTGCCAGCAGAGGGACTAGCGGGGCTGAGTACAATGAGCAGTTCTTC; CDR3: CASRGTSGAEYNEQFF
V: TRBV5-1; size: .; J: TRBJ1-6; D: .; DNA: TGCGCCAGCCGGGAACAGCCAACCCGTAATTCACCCCTCCACTTT; CDR3: CASREQPTRNSPLHF
V: TRBV18; size: .; J: TRBJ1-1; D: TRBD1; DNA: TGTGCCAGCTCACCACGGGGACAGTCATACACTGAAGCTTTCTTT; CDR3: CASSPRGQSYTEAFF
V: TRBV9; size: once; J: TRBJ1-1; D: .; DNA: TGTGCCAGCAGCGTAGATGGCAGGCGGAACACTGAAGCTTTCTTT; CDR3: CASSVDGRRNTEAFF
V: TRBV7-2; size: .; J: TRBJ1-1; D: .; DNA: TGTGCCAGCAGCCCGCTGGGGGGAGGGCGTGAAGCTTTCTTT; CDR3: CASSPLGGGREAFF
V: TRBV6-1; size: .; J: TRBJ2-5; D: TRBD1; DNA: TGTGCCAGCAGTGATCAAATTTCCCTGACAGGGACAGAGACCCAGTACTTC; CDR3: CASSDQISLTGTETQYF
V: TRBV30; size: .; J: TRBJ1-4; D: TRBD1; DNA: TGTGCCTGGGAGGGACAGGGACTTGAAAAACTGTTTTTT; CDR3: CAWEGQGLEKLFF
V: TRBV5-1; size: .; J: TRBJ1-2; D: TRBD1; DNA: TGCGCCAGCAGCTTGGAGGGACAGGGGTTCTATGGCTACACCTTC; CDR3: CASSLEGQGFYGYTF
V: TRBV10-2; size: .; J: TRBJ2-1; D: TRBD2; DNA: TGCGCCAGCACACTAGCGGGACAGTACAATGAGCAGTTCTTC; CDR3: CASTLAGQYNEQFF
V: TRBV9; size: .; J: TRBJ2-5; D: TRBD1; DNA: TGTGCCAGCAGCGTATCCGGGACAGGGGGCGTACAGACCCAGTACTTC; CDR3: CASSVSGTGGVQTQYF
V: TRBV7-3; size: .; J: TRBJ2-7; D: .; DNA: TGTGCCAGCAGCTTAGGGGGGTCCGGGGAGCAGTACTTC; CDR3: CASSLGGSGEQYF
V: TRBV7-2; size: once; J: TRBJ2-7; D: .; DNA: TGTGCCAGCAGCTTAACATGGAGGGGCGAGCAGTACTTC; CDR3: CASSLTWRGEQYF
V: TRBV19; size: .; J: TRBJ2-7; D: TRBD2; DNA: TGTGCCAGTAGTACCTTTAGCGGGACTAGCGGAACAGAGCAGTACTTC; CDR3: CASSTFSGTSGTEQYF
V: TRBV5-1; size: .; J: TRBJ2-7; D: TRBD1; DNA: TGCGCCAGCAGCTTTACAGGGGCGGGCGAGCAGTACTTC; CDR3: CASSFTGAGEQYF
V: TRBV25-1; size: few; J: TRBJ1-6; D: TRBD1; DNA: TGTGCCAGCAGTGAAGGGACAGGGGAGGTGACACCCCTCCACTTT; CDR3: CASSEGTGEVTPLHF
V: TRBV28; size: many; J: TRBJ2-2; D: TRBD2; DNA: TGTGCCAGCAGCACTAGCGACCACACCGGGGAGCTGTTTTTT; CDR3: CASSTSDHTGELFF